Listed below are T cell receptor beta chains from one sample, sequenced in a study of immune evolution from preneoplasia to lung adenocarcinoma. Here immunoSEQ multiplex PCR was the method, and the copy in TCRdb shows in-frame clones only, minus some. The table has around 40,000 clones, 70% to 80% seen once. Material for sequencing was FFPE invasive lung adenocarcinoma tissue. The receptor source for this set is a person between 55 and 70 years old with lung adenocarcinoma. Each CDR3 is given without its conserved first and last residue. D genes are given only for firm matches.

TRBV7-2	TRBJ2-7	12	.	ASSLPSSSYEQY
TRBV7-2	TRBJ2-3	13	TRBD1	ASSLTGGAGDTQY
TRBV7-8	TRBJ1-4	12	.	ASSLDGYNEKLF
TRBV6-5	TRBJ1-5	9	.	ATLPHQPQH
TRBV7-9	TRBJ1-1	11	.	ASSPKVNTEAF
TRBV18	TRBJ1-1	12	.	ASSPVEHYTEAF
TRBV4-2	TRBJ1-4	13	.	ASSQKVQGDEKLF
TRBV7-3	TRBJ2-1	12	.	ASIRHRVWDEQF
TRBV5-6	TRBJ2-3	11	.	ASRNKGADTQY
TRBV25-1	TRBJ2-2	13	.	ASSVKYANTGELF
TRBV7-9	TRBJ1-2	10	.	ASSFRNYGYT
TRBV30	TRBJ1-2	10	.	ASSFMDYGYT
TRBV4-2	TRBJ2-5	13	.	ASSQTGLRGGTQY
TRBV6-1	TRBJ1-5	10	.	ASKDNHQPQH
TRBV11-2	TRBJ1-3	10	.	ASSLDGNTIY
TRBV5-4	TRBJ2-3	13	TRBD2	ASSSLAGNTDTQY
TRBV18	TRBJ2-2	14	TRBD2	ASSISGAGASGELF
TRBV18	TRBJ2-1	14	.	ASSPELGVWDNEQF
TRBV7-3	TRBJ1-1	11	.	ASSLGKGTEAF
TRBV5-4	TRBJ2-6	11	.	ASSFGGANVLT
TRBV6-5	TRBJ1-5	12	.	ASSRDPGNQPQH
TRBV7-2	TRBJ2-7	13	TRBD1	ASSPAGTASYEQY